This T cell receptor beta chain was found in a study of CD8+ T cells in alopecia areata (dated by TCRdb to the late 2010s). Background on the whole study: The treated patients, all with moderate-to-severe alopecia areata, were enrolled in an open-label pilot trial of oral tofacitinib given at 5 to 10 mg twice daily. Tofacitinib was administered for 6 to 18 months, and 6 months of follow-up off drug were then conducted to assess delayed response and recurrence. Disease severity in treated patients was measured with the SALT score, which quantifies the percentage of affected scalp surface area. In both human patients and the C3H/HeJ mouse model, the study applied high-throughput TCRbeta sequencing to look at T cell clonal expansion in alopecia areata. Human TCRbeta sequencing covered scalp tissue and sorted CD4+ and CD8+ peripheral blood T cells from patchy and totalis/universalis alopecia areata patients and healthy controls. Biopsies were taken from tofacitinib-treated patients at baseline and again at 4 and 24 weeks into treatment, and several of those patients also had a later scalp biopsy. Clonality in the scalp was compared among normal scalp (n=4), patchy alopecia areata scalp (n=8), and alopecia totalis/universalis scalp (n=8). RNA came from the PAXgene miRNA kit for fixed scalp, the miRNeasy kit for PBMCs, and the RNeasy kit for mouse skin. TCRbeta CDR3 regions were amplified by immunoSEQ multiplex PCR using 35 Vbeta forward and 13 Jbeta reverse primers. General findings and caveats noted by the study authors: Scalp TCR repertoire analysis is complicated because resident alphabeta T cells in normal human skin are also sequenced, whereas mouse skin is dominated by gammadelta T cells. Compared with normal scalp, lesional scalp had higher clonality and more expanded CD8+ clones, particularly in alopecia totalis/universalis, a pattern that suggests antigenic drive. TCR sequences shared between patients were less clear than in mice, possibly partly because of HLA diversity in the patient population. During tofacitinib treatment, many expanded lesional clones stuck around in both scalp and blood, and this persistence may partly explain why relapse happens after treatment is stopped. Because the treated cohort was small and had just a single nonresponder, larger studies are needed to establish links between baseline CD8+ expansion and response. With tofacitinib, both scalp clonality and the number of expanded CD8+ clones among the top 100 scalp clones went down significantly.

The library was made by the immunoSEQ multiplex PCR assay. For TCR sequencing, RNA was extracted from every sample and reverse transcribed into cDNA to serve as template. SuperScript III was used to make first-strand cDNA, primed with a 2:1 mix of oligo-dT and random hexamers. A synthetic immune receptor repertoire was used to gauge amplification bias, and whatever bias remained was removed computationally. For the original study's pipeline: After raw reads were preprocessed to remove errors, the CDR3 was defined following IMGT conventions as running from the conserved cysteine to phenylalanine. To get clonality, Shannon entropy was normalized by log2 of the number of productive unique TCRs and the result was subtracted from 1. Scalp TCRbeta sequences were cross-referenced with sorted blood CD4 and CD8 repertoires so that the CD4 or CD8 identity of scalp clones could be inferred. This is the immuneACCESS table as TCRdb keeps it, with only in-frame sequences that have V and J called. A part of the clones is gone; compared with another copy, unresolved V genes explain less than half, and the rest is unexplained. The V and J calls and the clone size are those of that table, but D and trimming were determined from the DNA. Here the sample has 79,000 or so clones; around 65% occur a single time. The top ten clones comprise roughly a quarter of the sample.

In its sample, this clone was seen a few times. Its antigen target is currently unknown. No per-base quality is available; no much larger clone lies one base away. The time point label here, explained by the study, means: about 5 months on oral tofacitinib. The treatment or condition label for this specimen denotes: oral pan-JAK inhibitor, 5-10 mg twice daily. From alopecia areata patients, peripheral blood was collected along with lesional scalp punch biopsies. PBMCs were separated by density centrifugation and stained for CD3, CD4 and CD8, after which CD4+ and CD8+ T cells were sorted on a FACSAria. V is pruned by 3 bases and J by 2 bases, leaving 7 bases of the junction without a gene match. From the germline V gene, CDR1 is ENHRY and CDR2 is SYGVKD. The CDR3 spans 18 residues, from the cysteine through the phenylalanine. Just CDR3 DNA is preserved here, 54 bases in frame from base 1.

Sequencing used CD8+ T cells sorted from blood, obtained at week 24, from a patient treated with tofacitinib. The TCR sequence derives from a human donor with alopecia areata. The rearranged chain carries TRBV10-3 and TRBJ2-3; a stretch of 14 junction bases matches TRBD2. The CDR3 reads CAISDPTSGRADTDTQYF. Read as DNA, the sequence is TGTGCCATCAGTGACCCGACTAGCGGGAGGGCCGACACAGATACGCAGTATTTT.